The present T cell receptor (beta chain) was sequenced within a study of T cell repertoires in cytomegalovirus infection. Study-wide points: In two of eight donors, the top clonotype was HLA-C-restricted CMV-specific.

Via MiXCR, TCRdb re-called the reads, giving one row per CDR3 protein. Of roughly 150,000 distinct CDR3 sequences in the sample, about 20% were seen once. Turning to this clonotype: What it binds is unknown.

The sequence derives from a human donor in good health (CMV status not recorded). Some clones in this sample may be carry-over from other donors' samples. The sequencing sample was made of PBMCs.

CDR3 residues: CASSGASRETQYF. CDR3 DNA sequence: TGTGCCAGCAGTGGGGCTAGCCGAGAGACCCAGTACTTC. J is TRBJ2-5 and V is TRBV6-1, with D perhaps TRBD2 (5 bases). In germline, CDR1 is MNHNS, CDR2 SASEGT. The CDR3 covers 13 residues. V gave up 4 bases and J gave up 4 bases, with 10 bases separating them.